The 2 T cell receptor beta chains below were found in one sample sequenced in a study of blood T cell repertoires in COVID-19. The repertoire was sequenced with immunoSEQ multiplex PCR; TCRdb's copy has only in-frame clones and lacks some. This sample has roughly 260,000 clones, with 87% found just once. The sample was peripheral blood. These receptors were taken from a woman in her 50s who had recovered from COVID-19.

The rearrangement uses TRBV28 and TRBJ2-7, with 13 bases that match TRBD2. Trimming at V came to 9 bases and at J to 4 bases, leaving 3 bases not matched to a gene. CDR1 is MDHEN, CDR2 SYDVKM, per germline. The CDR3 totals 13 residues. This chain's CDR3 is CASGTSGMYEQYF. The CDR3 nucleotides read TGTGCCAGTGGGACTAGCGGGATGTACGAGCAGTACTTC.

The chain employs TRBV30 and TRBJ1-3, with no clear D. CDR3 size: 14 residues. CDR1 and CDR2 (germline): GTSNPN, SVGIG (reference sequence). V lost 1 base to trimming and J lost 4 bases, with 11 bases between them. CDR3 protein: CAWSATFGGNTIYF. CDR3 DNA: TGTGCCTGGAGTGCGACTTTCGGGGGAAACACCATATATTTT.